This TCR beta chain emerged from a study of cytomegalovirus exposure and HLA in healthy donors. The CDR3 has 12 amino acids. Germline CDR1 is KGHSH and CDR2 is LQKENI. Between the trimmed V and J ends, which lost 3 bases and 9 bases, there was a span of 9 bases. Produced via immunoSEQ multiplex PCR; TCRdb's table is partial and in-frame only. The sample has 300,000 or so clones; roughly 90% are singletons. This clone has only a few counts. Material for sequencing was PBMCs. The J gene is TRBJ2-4, the V gene TRBV18, with D maybe TRBD1 (6 bases). This TCR came from a man aged 25 to 45 in good health and CMV-seronegative. CDR3 sequence (DNA): TGTGCCAGCTCACCGAACAGGGCCATTCAGTACTTC. Its translation: CASSPNRAIQYF.